This TCR beta chain was sequenced during a study of OX40 agonist ivuxolimab in advanced cancers. Repertoires were generated with immunoSEQ multiplex PCR, while TCRdb's copy carries only in-frame clones and drops some. Seen here are some 33,000 clones, 87% observed once, and the top ten hold 30% to 35%. CDR1 is SNHLY, CDR2 FYNNEI, per germline. The CDR3 consists of 14 residues. J lost 8 bases, V lost 7 bases, and 4 bases had no gene match. This receptor was obtained from an adult with an advanced solid tumor such as melanoma, head and neck, liver or kidney cancer. The sequences come from CD4+ or CD8+ T cells sorted from blood, collected in a trial of the OX40 agonist ivuxolimab. This chain joins TRBV2 and TRBJ1-6, with 11 bases lining up with TRBD1. CDR3 amino acids: CASITDRGHSPLHF. The CDR3 region has the DNA TGTGCCAGCATCACGGACAGGGGGCATTCACCCCTCCACTTT.